This T cell receptor beta chain was recovered during a study of T-cell reconstitution after alpha-beta-depleted transplantation in children. At least ten counts were recorded for this clonotype. The ends lost 1 base at V and 5 bases at J; junction bases unmatched: 2. Germline values: CDR1 SGHTA, CDR2 FQGNSA. The CDR3 loop spans 14 amino acids. Preparation of the TCRbeta library used unique molecular identifiers. Each CDR3 protein is one row after TCRdb ran MiXCR on the PCR reads. Among 380,000 or so distinct CDR3 sequences listed, about an eighth were seen once. The starting material was PBMCs, obtained from the stem cell graft. The chain uses TRBV7-2 and TRBJ2-5; 9 bases map to TRBD2. This TCR derives from a human donor who donated a stem cell graft to a child with Fanconi anemia. The CDR3 protein is CASSLGAGGETQYF. The DNA for the CDR3 is TGTGCCAGCAGCTTAGGGGCGGGGGGGGAGACCCAGTACTTC.